Each of the 18 T cell receptor beta chains below was sequenced from the same sample in a study of response to subunit inactivated influenza vaccine listed by TCRdb under 2018. The library was built by means of RT-PCR. The sequencer listed for this sample is Illumina HiSeq 2500. Through fastp at Q25 and MiXCR, TCRdb rebuilt clones from the public reads, retaining in-frame beta chains. Rows with a matching CDR3 protein are joined into one entry that keeps the most common DNA and genes. Counted in this sample were hundreds of thousands of distinct CDR3 sequences; 10% to 15% of them appeared once. Of the sample, roughly 14% is held by the ten largest clones. The meaning of the sample's time point label: around 42 days after influenza vaccine administration. The material was PBMCs from blood, obtained more than 35 days after vaccination. The receptors here all came from a man aged 45-65 years who received an inactivated influenza vaccine. Donor details come from another sample of the same person, matched by shared clones.

This clonotype appeared a single time. V gene TRBV29-1 combines with J gene TRBJ1-1; D gene uncertain. Germline V gene sequence: CDR1 SQVTM, CDR2 ANQGSEA. Deletions cut 0 bases from V and 0 bases from J, with 5 bases between. The CDR3 extends over 13 amino acids. The CDR3 sequence: CSVEDGMNTEAFF. DNA of the CDR3: TGCAGCGTTGAAGACGGGATGAACACTGAAGCTTTCTTT. The entire variable domain, with the rest obtained from reference TRBV29-1 and TRBJ1-1, is as follows: SAVISQKPSRDICQRGTSLTIQCQVDSQVTMMFWYRQQPGQSLTLIATANQGSEATYESGFVIDKFPISRPNLTFSTLTVSNMSPEDSSIYLCSVEDGMNTEAFFGQGTRLTVV.

This clonotype was recorded a few times. The rearrangement joins TRBV10-3 to TRBJ1-2; 9 nucleotides align to TRBD1. The V gene's germline CDR1 is ENHRY and CDR2 SYGVKD. CDR3 size: 16 residues. The V gene end was trimmed by 3 bases and the J gene end by 8 bases; junction bases not matched to a gene: 13. The CDR3: CAISDHRIGTGKGYTF. Written as DNA, the CDR3 is TGTGCCATCAGTGACCACCGGATAGGGACAGGGAAAGGCTACACCTTC.

The genes are TRBV6-1 and TRBJ2-7, with D perhaps matching TRBD1 or TRBD2 (5 bases each). Trimming shortened V by 6 bases and J by 2 bases, and 23 bases separated the two germline ends. This CDR3 has 17 amino acids. The V gene's germline CDR1 is MNHNS and CDR2 SASEGT. The CDR3: CASRELPSYGATYEQYF. The DNA of the CDR3 is TGTGCCAGCAGAGAACTTCCCTCTTACGGGGCTACCTACGAGCAGTACTTC.

The CDR3 protein is CSVGWGRQGANTGELFF. The CDR3 coding sequence is TGCAGCGTTGGGTGGGGGCGACAGGGGGCGAACACCGGGGAGCTGTTTTTT. The rearrangement joins TRBV29-1 to TRBJ2-2; 9 positions match TRBD1. Germline V gene lookup returns CDR1 SQVTM and CDR2 ANQGSEA. The junction had 9 bases not matched to a gene; V was cut back by 4 bases and J by 0 bases. This CDR3 has 17 amino acids.

The sample holds a few counts of this clonotype. The J gene is TRBJ2-7, the V gene TRBV5-1; 10 nucleotides align to TRBD1. Germline V CDR1 and CDR2: SGHRS, YFSETQ. The CDR3 is made up of 14 amino acids. The ends lost 4 bases at V and 4 bases at J; junction bases unmatched: 5. The CDR3 loop is CASSKGQGKYEQYF. The CDR3 nucleotides read TGCGCCAGCAGCAAGGGACAGGGGAAATACGAGCAGTACTTC. Using reference TRBV5-1 and TRBJ2-7 for the parts outside the CDR3, the full variable domain is KAGVTQTPRYLIKTRGQQVTLSCSPISGHRSVSWYQQTPGQGLQFLFEYFSETQRNKGNFPGRFSGRQFSNSRSEMNVSTLELGDSALYLCASSKGQGKYEQYFGPGTRLTVT.

The V and J genes are TRBV2 and TRBJ2-5, with 7 nucleotides matching TRBD2. The V gene's germline CDR1 is SNHLY and CDR2 FYNNEI. The CDR3 covers 18 residues. As DNA, the CDR3 is TGTACCATCAGTTTTACACCTCGTGGGCGGGAGACCGTGGAGACCCAGTACTTC. This translates into CTISFTPRGRETVETQYF.

This clonotype occurred a few times. This chain uses TRBV7-9 with TRBJ1-1; TRBD1 might be the D (6 bases). The V gene lost 6 bases and the J gene lost 0 bases, with 11 bases spanning the gap. Germline assignment: CDR1 SEHNR and CDR2 FQNEAQ (reference sequence). The CDR3 has 14 amino acids. CDR3 amino acids: CASRPGAVNTEAFF. The DNA of the CDR3 is TGTGCCAGCAGACCGGGGGCCGTGAACACTGAAGCTTTCTTT.

This chain links TRBV20-1 with TRBJ2-2, with D unclear. Germline lookup yields CDR1 DFQATT and CDR2 SNEGSKA (reference sequence). CDR3 length: 13 amino acids. Trimming stripped 4 bases from V and 0 bases from J, with 6 bases between. The CDR3 bases are TGCAGTGCTACTAGTGCGAACACCGGGGAGCTGTTTTTT. It specifies CSATSANTGELFF.

This chain connects TRBV25-1 to TRBJ2-7, with 7 nucleotides matching TRBD1. There are 13 residues in the CDR3. Germline loops: CDR1 MGHDK, CDR2 SYGVNS. J was trimmed by 7 bases and V by 6 bases; bases with no gene match: 9. The CDR3 bases are TGTGCCAGCAGCCCTACAGGGGTGCGGGAGCAGTACTTC. Its translation: CASSPTGVREQYF.

This clonotype was seen a handful of times. The chain has TRBV5-1 and TRBJ2-3; D gene unclear. The CDR3 has 14 amino acids. Germline values: CDR1 SGHRS, CDR2 YFSETQ. Trimming took 4 bases from V and 4 from J, leaving 13 bases between them. As DNA, the CDR3 is TGCGCCAGCAGCATACAAGGTACAGCAGATACGCAGTATTTT. This gives the protein CASSIQGTADTQYF. Based on the CDR3 plus reference TRBV5-1 and TRBJ2-3, the full variable domain is KAGVTQTPRYLIKTRGQQVTLSCSPISGHRSVSWYQQTPGQGLQFLFEYFSETQRNKGNFPGRFSGRQFSNSRSEMNVSTLELGDSALYLCASSIQGTADTQYFGPGTRLTVL.

This chain joins TRBV15 and TRBJ1-2; D not resolved. There are 14 residues in the CDR3. Germline V CDR1 and CDR2: LNHNV, YYDKDF (reference sequence). The V end lost 0 bases, the J end lost 7 bases, and 12 bases lay between the germline ends. CDR3 DNA: TGTGCCACCAGCAGAGAGGAGGCAGGTTCTGGCTACACCTTC. It yields the protein CATSREEAGSGYTF. Using reference TRBV15 and TRBJ1-2 for the parts outside the CDR3, the full variable domain is DAMVIQNPRYQVTQFGKPVTLSCSQTLNHNVMYWYQQKSSQAPKLLFHYYDKDFNNEADTPDNFQSRRPNTSFCFLDIRSPGLGDTAMYLCATSREEAGSGYTFGSGTRLTVV.

V usage is TRBV9 and J usage is TRBJ2-3; possible D gene TRBD1, 6 bases. The ends were cut back, 5 bases at V and 1 base at J, with 29 bases in the middle. The CDR3 extends over 20 amino acids. The germline gives CDR1 SGDLS, CDR2 YYNGEE. CDR3 residues: CASSVDSQGLFSIGTDTQYF. The CDR3 nucleotides read TGTGCCAGCAGTGTCGACTCCCAGGGGCTATTTTCTATCGGCACAGATACGCAGTATTTT.

The J gene is TRBJ1-1, the V gene TRBV20-1; possibly TRBD1 for D (6 bases). The V end lost 5 bases, the J end lost 6 bases, and 19 bases lay between the germline ends. From germline, CDR1 is DFQATT and CDR2 SNEGSKA (reference sequence). The CDR3 extends over 14 amino acids. CDR3 coding DNA: TGCAGTGCTCCTAAGCTGGGGGGGCCGGCTGAAGCTTTCTTT. It specifies CSAPKLGGPAEAFF.

This clonotype was seen many times. The V call is TRBV4-3, the J call TRBJ2-2; TRBD2 matches 16 bases. Germline CDR1 reads LGHNA; CDR2 reads YSLEER. V was clipped by 0 bases and J by 4 bases; unmatched bases: 5. This CDR3 comprises 19 residues. CDR3 protein: CASSQDGTSGGAGTGELFF. Written as DNA, the CDR3 is TGCGCCAGCAGCCAAGATGGGACTAGCGGGGGGGCCGGCACCGGGGAGCTGTTTTTT.

This rearrangement joins TRBV3-1 to TRBJ2-1; D unresolved. Trimming left V 1 base short and J 9 bases short, with 10 bases between. Germline V gene sequence: CDR1 LGHDT, CDR2 YNNKEL (reference sequence). This CDR3 comprises 13 residues. CDR3 sequence (DNA): TGTGCCAGCAGCCAAGTAAAGAGTACTGAGCAGTTCTTC. It yields the protein CASSQVKSTEQFF.

The chain links TRBV7-2 to TRBJ1-2; TRBD1 is a possible D gene (6 bases). V was clipped by 5 bases and J by 7 bases, with 17 bases between them. Looked up from germline, CDR1 is SGHTA and CDR2 is FQGNSA. The CDR3 runs 14 residues. CDR3 nucleotides: TGTGCCAGCAGCGAACAGGGAATAGGAGGTGGCTACACCTTC. Amino acids: CASSEQGIGGGYTF.

In this sample, this clonotype turned up a few times. This chain connects TRBV7-8 to TRBJ2-1; D remains unclear. Germline V lookup: CDR1 SGHVS, CDR2 FQNEAQ. V shed 5 bases and J shed 5 bases, with 16 bases lying between them. This CDR3 spans 15 amino acids. CDR3 sequence (DNA): TGTGCCAGCAGCAAGCGAGGTGGGCTAGACAATGAGCAGTTCTTC. Its translation: CASSKRGGLDNEQFF.

In its sample, this clonotype was seen a few times. The CDR3 reads CASRNRGPGTEAFF. The CDR3 coding sequence is TGTGCCAGCAGGAACAGGGGGCCGGGCACTGAAGCTTTCTTT. The rearrangement links TRBV12-3 or TRBV12-4 to TRBJ1-1, with 9 bases lining up with TRBD1. The CDR3 spans 14 residues. Losses at the gene ends were 6 bases for V and 4 bases for J; bases not matched to a gene: 6.